The source of this TCR beta chain is a study of blood T cell repertoires in COVID-19. Germline V lookup: CDR1 LNHDA, CDR2 SQIVND (reference sequence). J lost 2 bases, V lost 4 bases, and 4 bases had no gene match. There are 14 residues in the CDR3. Produced via immunoSEQ multiplex PCR; TCRdb's table is partial and in-frame only. The sample contains about 78,000 clones, roughly nine tenths of which appear only once. This clone has only a few counts. What was sequenced was peripheral blood. The rearrangement joins TRBV19 to TRBJ1-2, with 7 bases fitting TRBD1. This clonotype was obtained from a woman aged 55-70 years with acute or convalescent COVID-19. In nucleotides, the CDR3 is TGTGCCAGTAGTAACAAACAGGGGAACTATGGCTACACCTTC. It codes for CASSNKQGNYGYTF.